Below are 28 T cell receptor beta chains sequenced from a single sample in a study of blood T cell repertoires in COVID-19. Sequencing was performed with immunoSEQ multiplex PCR; in TCRdb, only in-frame clones are kept and a portion is missing. The sample contains 160,000 or so clones, about 80% of which appear only once. Sequences were obtained from peripheral blood. The receptors shown here come from a human donor in a cohort sampled during active COVID-19.

This clone showed up just once. The V and J genes are TRBV18 and TRBJ2-7, with TRBD1 matching 9 bases. The germline CDR1 and CDR2 sequences are KGHSH and LQKENI. This CDR3 spans 16 amino acids. The V gene end was trimmed by 3 bases and the J gene end by 2 bases; junction bases not matched to a gene: 8. CDR3 DNA: TGTGCCAGCTCACCGCCCCCCGGGACAGGGACCTACGAGCAGTACTTC. Its translation: CASSPPPGTGTYEQYF.

The chain couples TRBV6-5 to TRBJ2-7; weak D call: TRBD1 (6 bases). Germline V gene sequence: CDR1 MNHEY, CDR2 SVGAGI. This CDR3 is built from 15 residues. Between the trimmed V and J ends, which lost 4 bases and 2 bases, there was a span of 15 bases. The CDR3 loop reads CASSFPGAATYEQYF. The DNA of the CDR3 is TGTGCCAGCAGTTTCCCAGGGGCCGCCACCTACGAGCAGTACTTC.

This clone was seen a few times. The chain carries TRBV11-1 and TRBJ2-7, with D perhaps TRBD2 (6 bases). The CDR3 is 16 amino acids. Trimming left V 3 bases short and J 0 bases short, with 15 bases between. CDR1 is SGHAT, CDR2 FQDESV, per germline (reference sequence). The CDR3 loop reads CASSFFPGLSSYEQYF. For the CDR3, the DNA is TGTGCCAGCAGCTTTTTCCCGGGACTTAGCTCCTACGAGCAGTACTTC.

This chain uses TRBV5-6 with TRBJ1-2; D may be TRBD1 (5 bases). Germline lookup yields CDR1 SGHDT and CDR2 YYEEEE. There are 15 residues in the CDR3. V dropped 3 bases and J dropped 4 bases, with 16 bases sitting between them. CDR3 sequence reads: CASSSPERGGYGYTF. Here the CDR3 DNA reads TGTGCCAGCAGCTCCCCGGAGAGGGGAGGCTATGGCTACACCTTC.

This clone was picked up one time. The chain joins TRBV14 to TRBJ2-7, with D possibly TRBD2 on 6 matching bases. This CDR3 region has 14 residues. The V end was cut by 5 bases, the J end by 1 base, with 12 bases between. CDR1 and CDR2 (germline): SGHDN, FVKESK. The CDR3 DNA reads TGTGCCAGCAGCAAATCTCGGGGGTCCTACGAGCAGTACTTC. It specifies CASSKSRGSYEQYF.

Comments on this clone: A much larger clone differs from this one at a single base, so this may be a read error. At the DNA level, this CDR3 is encoded by other sequences in the same sample as well. V and J are TRBV7-8 and TRBJ2-7; D gene unclear. Germline CDR1 reads SGHVS; CDR2 reads FQNEAQ. The ends were cut back, 5 bases at V and 2 bases at J, with 4 bases in the middle. This CDR3 is built from 11 residues. CDR3 sequence (DNA): TGTGCCAGCAGCCCCGCCTACGAGCAGTACTTC. Its protein is CASSPAYEQYF. The full variable domain, with the rest looked up from reference TRBV7-8 and TRBJ2-7, is GAGVSQSPRYKVAKRGQDVALRCDPISGHVSLFWYQQALGQGPEFLTYFQNEAQLDKSGLPSDRFFAERPEGSVSTLKIQRTQQEDSAVYLCASSPAYEQYFGPGTRLTVT.

J is TRBJ2-7 and V is TRBV10-1; D is possibly TRBD2 (7 bases). Germline CDR1 reads WNHNN; CDR2 reads SYGVQD (reference sequence). The CDR3 has 14 residues. Deletions cut 2 bases from V and 3 bases from J, with 11 bases between. Here the CDR3 reads CASSERGANYEQYF. The CDR3 DNA sequence: TGCGCCAGCAGTGAGCGGGGGGCCAACTACGAGCAGTACTTC.

In its sample, this clone was seen once. The genes are TRBV27 and TRBJ2-2; TRBD1 matches 7 bases. Germline V gives CDR1 MNHEY, CDR2 SMNVEV (reference sequence). The CDR3 has 16 amino acids. V shed 4 bases, J shed 3 bases, and the junction held 8 bases outside the gene matches. The DNA for the CDR3 is TGTGCCAGCAGTTCTACAGGGGTATGGGACACCGGGGAGCTGTTTTTT. The encoded protein is CASSSTGVWDTGELFF.

This rearrangement joins TRBV24-1 to TRBJ2-3; D may be TRBD1 (5 bases). With 9 bases removed from V and 5 bases from J, the gap between germline ends came to 14 bases. Germline V gene data show CDR1 as KGHDR and CDR2 as SFDVKD. CDR3 length: 13 residues. In DNA form, the CDR3 reads TGTGCCACCGCCGGACACTGGGGAGATACGCAGTATTTT. It codes for CATAGHWGDTQYF.

The rearrangement uses TRBV28 and TRBJ1-2; D not certain. The germline V and J ends were trimmed by 4 bases and 8 bases, with 17 bases remaining between them. CDR1 and CDR2 (germline): MDHEN, SYDVKM. The CDR3 is made up of 14 amino acids. The CDR3: CASSSPDWAGGYTF. The CDR3 DNA reads as TGTGCCAGCAGTTCGCCCGACTGGGCGGGAGGCTACACCTTC.

The CDR3 sequence is CASSLESSYNEQFF. DNA for the CDR3: TGTGCCAGCAGCTTGGAGAGCTCCTACAATGAGCAGTTCTTC. The V gene is TRBV7-6, the J gene TRBJ2-1, with no clear D. With 3 bases removed from V and 0 bases from J, the gap between germline ends came to 6 bases. The germline CDR1 and CDR2 sequences are SGHVS and FNYEAQ. This CDR3 comprises 14 residues.

The chain is built from TRBV29-1 and TRBJ2-1, with TRBD1 matching over 8 bases. Losses at the gene ends were 4 bases for V and 0 bases for J; bases not matched to a gene: 2. Germline values: CDR1 SQVTM, CDR2 ANQGSEA. This CDR3 spans 14 amino acids. CDR3 amino acids: CSVGTGSSYNEQFF. The CDR3, as DNA: TGCAGCGTTGGGACAGGGAGCTCCTACAATGAGCAGTTCTTC.

This chain links TRBV27 with TRBJ2-7; no clear D. Looked up from germline, CDR1 is MNHEY and CDR2 is SMNVEV (reference sequence). V was cut by 6 bases and J by 2 bases, with 20 bases left in between. The CDR3 consists of 16 residues. The CDR3: CASSQSQAPIPYEQYF. The CDR3 DNA sequence: TGTGCCAGCAGCCAATCGCAGGCACCCATCCCCTACGAGCAGTACTTC.

J is TRBJ1-1 and V is TRBV6-1; no firm D call. This CDR3 is built from 16 residues. Germline loops: CDR1 MNHNS, CDR2 SASEGT. V gave up 0 bases and J gave up 8 bases, with 19 bases separating them. CDR3 coding DNA: TGTGCCAGCAGTGAAGCGGGTCGGGGAACCTATTTCGAAGCTTTCTTT. This codes for CASSEAGRGTYFEAFF.

The CDR3 region is CASSEVGTEETQYF. The CDR3, as DNA: TGTGCCAGCAGTGAAGTGGGGACAGAAGAGACCCAGTACTTC. The chain joins TRBV6-1 to TRBJ2-5; 7 nucleotides align to TRBD1. The CDR3 sequence is 14 residues long. CDR1 and CDR2 (germline): MNHNS, SASEGT. Trimming removed 1 base from V and 3 bases from J; junction bases left unmatched: 2.

The chain recombines TRBV25-1 with TRBJ1-2; D unclear. This CDR3 contains 13 residues. V dropped 6 bases and J dropped 7 bases, with 15 bases sitting between them. Germline-derived CDR1 and CDR2 are MGHDK and SYGVNS. CDR3 protein: CASSERRESGYTF. The CDR3 DNA reads TGTGCCAGCAGCGAGAGGAGGGAATCTGGCTACACCTTC.

J is TRBJ1-2 and V is TRBV5-1; TRBD1 matches at 7 bases. This CDR3 is built from 13 residues. The junction had 2 bases not matched to a gene; V was cut back by 4 bases and J by 2 bases. Germline V CDR1 and CDR2: SGHRS, YFSETQ. The CDR3 here is CASSPGQNYGYTF. In DNA, the CDR3 is TGCGCCAGCAGCCCGGGACAGAACTATGGCTACACCTTC.

This clone has a single count. The chain carries TRBV9 and TRBJ1-5, with 7 bases aligning to TRBD1. The V gene's germline CDR1 is SGDLS and CDR2 YYNGEE. V was clipped by 0 bases and J by 1 base; unmatched bases: 13. CDR3 length: 19 residues. CDR3 sequence (DNA): TGTGCCAGCAGCGTAGGATTAAAGGGGGCCCTATACAGCAATCAGCCCCAGCATTTT. Translation gives CASSVGLKGALYSNQPQHF.

The genes are TRBV7-6 and TRBJ2-3, with D tentatively TRBD2 (6 bases). The CDR3 has 16 residues. The germline V and J ends were trimmed by 5 bases and 3 bases, with 18 bases remaining between them. Per germline, CDR1 SGHVS and CDR2 FNYEAQ. Here the CDR3 reads CASSPKGLDRTDTQYF. CDR3 sequence (DNA): TGTGCCAGCAGCCCGAAGGGACTCGACCGGACAGATACGCAGTATTTT.

The chain couples TRBV15 to TRBJ2-1, with 15 positions matching TRBD2. The length of the CDR3 is 15 residues. The V gene's germline CDR1 is LNHNV and CDR2 YYDKDF (reference sequence). Germline trimming cut 5 bases from V and 9 bases from J; bases unmatched to any gene: 5. CDR3 residues: CATSGTSGRLGEQFF. The CDR3 nucleotides read TGTGCCACCAGCGGGACTAGCGGGAGGCTCGGTGAGCAGTTCTTC.

V usage is TRBV19 and J usage is TRBJ2-1, with 8 nucleotides matching TRBD2. V lost 8 bases to trimming and J lost 7 bases; unmatched junction nucleotides: 13. This CDR3 comprises 15 residues. Germline V gives CDR1 LNHDA, CDR2 SQIVND (reference sequence). The CDR3 loop reads CASCEGLGVGNEQFF. CDR3 DNA: TGTGCCAGTTGTGAGGGACTAGGGGTTGGTAATGAGCAGTTCTTC.

The rearrangement joins TRBV19 to TRBJ2-7; 11 bases line up with TRBD2. The CDR3 spans 19 residues. Germline V gives CDR1 LNHDA, CDR2 SQIVND (reference sequence). Germline trimming cut 3 bases from V and 6 bases from J; bases unmatched to any gene: 19. The CDR3: CASSIIQVGKLAGAVEQYF. DNA of the CDR3: TGTGCCAGTAGTATTATCCAAGTGGGGAAACTAGCGGGAGCGGTCGAGCAGTACTTC.

The rearrangement uses TRBV7-3 and TRBJ2-1, with D perhaps matching TRBD1 (6 bases). This CDR3 comprises 15 residues. The ends were cut back, 4 bases at V and 6 bases at J, with 16 bases in the middle. Germline CDR1 and CDR2: SGHTA and FQGTGA. DNA of the CDR3: TGTGCCAGCAGCTCGGGCCTCCTAGGGGGCAATGAGCAGTTCTTC. Translated, it gives CASSSGLLGGNEQFF.

The CDR3 region has the DNA TGTGCCAGCAGTCCAGGGGTCAACCGGCCCCAGCATTTT. Protein product: CASSPGVNRPQHF. The V gene is TRBV6-6, the J gene TRBJ1-5; weak D call: TRBD1 (6 bases). V was pared by 5 bases and J by 9 bases, with 14 bases between. Germline loops: CDR1 MNHNY, CDR2 SVGAGI (reference sequence). This CDR3 contains 13 residues.

This chain connects TRBV5-1 to TRBJ2-7, with D unclear. This CDR3 has 15 amino acids. V was trimmed by 7 bases and J by 6 bases, leaving 23 bases between them. Germline V gene lookup returns CDR1 SGHRS and CDR2 YFSETQ. The CDR3 region is CASDDGGPFSSEQYF. DNA of the CDR3: TGCGCCAGCGACGACGGTGGGCCCTTCTCGTCCGAGCAGTACTTC.

This chain uses TRBV27 with TRBJ2-7, with 9 bases that match TRBD1. Germline V gene lookup returns CDR1 MNHEY and CDR2 SMNVEV (reference sequence). The V segment lost 6 bases and the J segment 3 bases; nucleotides outside the gene matches: 6. The CDR3 runs to 14 residues. In DNA form, the CDR3 reads TGTGCCAGCAGGACAGGGGGTTTTCTCTACGAGCAGTACTTC. As protein: CASRTGGFLYEQYF.

The chain links TRBV9 to TRBJ2-7, with 8 bases matching TRBD2. This CDR3 has 15 amino acids. The V segment lost 3 bases and the J segment 9 bases; nucleotides outside the gene matches: 14. CDR1 SGDLS and CDR2 YYNGEE come from the germline V gene. DNA of the CDR3: TGTGCCAGCAGCGGGAGCGGGGGCCCTGGTGCCAGGCAGTACTTC. As protein: CASSGSGGPGARQYF.

This chain connects TRBV4-2 to TRBJ1-2; D possibly corresponds to TRBD1 (5 bases). Germline V lookup: CDR1 LGHNA, CDR2 YNFKEQ. Trimming left V 4 bases short and J 4 bases short, with 16 bases between. The CDR3 sequence is 15 residues long. This CDR3 reads CASSLGWGGIYGYTF. The CDR3, as DNA: TGTGCCAGCAGCCTGGGATGGGGGGGGATCTATGGCTACACCTTC.